This T cell receptor (beta chain) was observed in a study of cytomegalovirus exposure and HLA in healthy donors. Study summary: In terms of ancestry, the Caucasian-associated cluster contained about four fifths of the approximately 400 genotyped donors. Study results and limitations: The authors later found most CMV-associated TCR beta chains appeared HLA-restricted. What a later analysis reportedly showed was that an Asian-associated ancestry cluster had fewer N-insertions than the 666-donor mean.

The PCR employed 60 Vbeta primers together with 13 Jbeta primers. Produced via immunoSEQ multiplex PCR; TCRdb's table is partial and in-frame only. The table has some 110,000 clones, less than 80% seen once. On this clone: The antigen remains undetermined.

The ends were cut back, 2 bases at V and 8 bases at J, with 6 bases in the middle. The CDR3 is made up of 10 amino acids. Germline CDR1 DFQATT, CDR2 SNEGSKA (reference sequence). Whereas donors were nominally healthy upon sampling, unrecorded immune exposures were probable. This sequence joins TRBV20-1 and TRBJ1-2; D is unresolved. The TCR comes from a woman in her forties or fifties in good health and CMV-seropositive. Sequencing used PBMCs. The CDR3 DNA reads TGCAGTGCTAGACGGGAAGGCTACACCTTC. It specifies CSARREGYTF.